This entry concerns a single T cell receptor (beta chain). Its antigen remains undetermined. Per-base quality was not reported, and no clone a single base away is much larger than it. The sample comes from a study of memory CD4+ T cells and cytomegalovirus serostatus (dated by TCRdb to between 2017 and 2020). Turning to the overall study: The 33 healthy Belgian adults in the cohort included 9 who were CMV seropositive and about 24 who were CMV seronegative. The study sequenced CD4+ memory TCRbeta repertoires of a Belgian cohort with known cytomegalovirus serostatus to replicate a published TCR-based CMV serostatus classifier.

Genomic DNA was extracted from sorted cells with the Quick-DNA Microprep Kit. TCRbeta DNA was amplified with the immunoSEQ hsTCRbeta kit following the manufacturer's protocol. An Illumina MiSeq instrument was used to sequence the TCRbeta libraries. On the authors' methods: Once out-of-frame sequences had been removed, some 2 million distinct TCRbeta sequences were left, which works out to an average of about 66,813 per individual. Each individual was scored according to the count of some 160 previously reported CMV-associated TCRbeta sequences and the total productive distinct TCRbeta count. A beta-binomial model was reimplemented in Python, and random forests from scikit-learn, run with default parameters, were trained on data from the US cohort. Classifier performance on the Belgian cohort was summarized as median AUC with percentile confidence intervals over 10,000 bootstrap iterations. TCRdb obtained this table from immuneACCESS and retained in-frame rearrangements with V and J assigned. These tables miss some clones; where compared with another copy, unresolved V genes account for less than half of the shortfall, and the remainder is unexplained. Clone size and the V and J calls come from that table; the DNA yielded D and trimming. A total of about 41,000 clones appear in this sample, about 76% of them only once. Jointly, the top ten make up about 0.79% of the sample.

Study-level results and caveats: A median bootstrapped AUC of almost 0.96 with a 95% CI of 0.76-1.00 was achieved on the Belgian cohort by the original-framework classifier. Among the approximately 160 previously reported CMV-associated TCRbeta sequences, roughly 68 showed up in the CD4+ memory repertoires, with each one found in between one and five individuals. The results were interpreted as suggesting that the CMV-associated TCR signature is mostly present in the CD4+ memory repertoire. Only CD4+CD45RO+ memory cells were sequenced, unlike the original study, which covered naive and memory CD4+ and CD8+ populations. For CMV serostatus prediction, a median bootstrapped AUC of 0.95 was reached with the original framework, and a median bootstrapped AUC of about 0.91 was reached with a US-trained random forest.

A FACSAria II was used to sort memory CD4+ T cells, defined as single viable CD3+CD4+CD8-CD45RO+ cells. CMV serostatus was determined using a Roche Elecsys assay that detects serum IgG against CMV pp150, pp28, p38 and p52. After thawing, total CD4+ T cells were enriched by positive selection with CD4 magnetic microbeads. Samples originated from another study that specifically interrogated the CD4+ T cell memory repertoire. Following standard operating procedures, peripheral blood mononuclear cells were isolated and cryopreserved, while serum was kept at -80 degrees C. The staining relied on CD3-PerCP (BW264/56), CD4-APC (RPA-T4), CD45RO-PE (UCHT1) and CD8-Pacific Orange (3B5) antibodies, and Sytox blue was used to exclude non-viable cells. This TCR was recovered from an adult in good health and CMV-seronegative. The sequencing sample was made of memory CD4+ T cells from blood.

The CDR3 region: CASAGNTEAFF. The sequence in DNA is TGCGCCAGCGCGGGGAACACTGAAGCTTTCTTT. The rearrangement joined TRBV5-1 to TRBJ1-1; no D gene call is confident. V is clipped by 7 bases and J by 1 base, and the sequence between their germline boundaries is 5 bases long. Taken from the germline V gene, the CDR1 and CDR2 loops are SGHRS and YFSETQ. The CDR3, cysteine through phenylalanine, is 11 amino acids long. Of the read, only the CDR3 DNA is kept; its 33 bases are in frame from base 1.